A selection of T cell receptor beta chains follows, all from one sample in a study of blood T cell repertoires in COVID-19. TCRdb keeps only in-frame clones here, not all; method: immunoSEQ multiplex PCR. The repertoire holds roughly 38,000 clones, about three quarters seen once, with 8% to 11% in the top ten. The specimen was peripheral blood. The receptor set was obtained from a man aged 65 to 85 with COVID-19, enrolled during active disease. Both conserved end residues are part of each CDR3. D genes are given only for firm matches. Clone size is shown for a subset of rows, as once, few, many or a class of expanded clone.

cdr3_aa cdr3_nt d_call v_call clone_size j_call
CASLGQDAGVQPQHF TGTGCCAGCCTCGGACAGGACGCCGGGGTTCAGCCCCAGCATTTT TRBD1 TRBV19 NA TRBJ1-5
CASSHLAAQTYEQYF TGTGCCAGCAGCCACCTAGCGGCGCAAACCTACGAGCAGTACTTC TRBD2 TRBV3-1/TRBV3-2 NA TRBJ2-7
CASSQDVAGGTDTQYF TGCGCCAGCAGCCAAGACGTAGCGGGGGGCACAGATACGCAGTATTTT TRBD2 TRBV4-3 NA TRBJ2-3
CASSDQTRGSSTDTQYF TGTGCCAGCAGCGACCAGACTAGGGGTTCTAGCACAGATACGCAGTATTTT NA TRBV28 NA TRBJ2-3
CASIWAPPGNEQFF TGTGCCAGCATTTGGGCTCCTCCTGGCAATGAGCAGTTCTTC NA TRBV2 NA TRBJ2-1
CASRIAGVSYNEQFF TGTGCCAGCAGGATAGCGGGAGTATCCTACAATGAGCAGTTCTTC TRBD2 TRBV27 NA TRBJ2-1
CAWGPGQGDEKLFF TGTGCCTGGGGGCCGGGACAGGGAGATGAAAAACTGTTTTTT TRBD1 TRBV30 NA TRBJ1-4
CASSLEHTGELFF TGTGCCAGCAGCTTGGAGCACACCGGGGAGCTGTTTTTT NA TRBV5-6 few TRBJ2-2
CASSLGGLLATKINEQFF TGTGCCAGCAGCTTAGGCGGACTACTAGCGACTAAGATAAATGAGCAGTTCTTC TRBD2 TRBV11-2 NA TRBJ2-1
CASSQSRDRRSSNYGYTF TGTGCCAGCAGCCAATCCCGGGACAGGAGATCCTCTAACTATGGCTACACCTTC TRBD1 TRBV3-1/TRBV3-2 NA TRBJ1-2
CASSIGTGLQPQHF TGTGCCAGTAGTATAGGTACAGGGCTTCAGCCCCAGCATTTT NA TRBV19 NA TRBJ1-5
CSARDTTYEQYF TGCAGCGCCAGGGACACTACCTACGAGCAGTACTTC NA TRBV29-1 NA TRBJ2-7
CASSLNRDRVRYEQYF TGTGCCAGCTCACTAAACCGGGACAGGGTAAGGTACGAGCAGTACTTC TRBD1 TRBV18 NA TRBJ2-7
CASSEGRATGELFF TGTGCCAGCAGTGAGGGCAGGGCAACCGGGGAGCTGTTTTTT NA TRBV2 NA TRBJ2-2
CSASPRTDFYGYTF TGCAGTGCTAGTCCCCGGACGGACTTTTATGGCTACACCTTC NA TRBV20-1 NA TRBJ1-2
CASTRWPNEQFF TGTGCCAGTACTAGATGGCCCAATGAGCAGTTCTTC NA TRBV12-3/TRBV12-4 NA TRBJ2-1
CASSLLGTGVYF TGTGCCAGCTCACTGCTGGGGACAGGAGTTTACTTC TRBD1 TRBV18 NA TRBJ2-7